The next 9 T cell receptor beta chains were all read from a single sample in a study of T cell responses to AZD1222 COVID-19 vaccine. Profiling relied on immunoSEQ multiplex PCR, and the TCRdb table lists in-frame clones only, not all of them. The sample yields some 140,000 clones, 90% seen once. The sequenced sample was peripheral blood, obtained on day 0 of AZD1222 vaccination. These receptors were taken from an adult in good health.

As to this clone: A junction boundary mismatches the germline segment, possibly from a read error. The chain couples TRBV5-6 to TRBJ1-3, with D uncertain. CDR3 length equals 12 residues. The germline V gene encodes CDR1 SGHDT and CDR2 YYEEEE. The DNA of the CDR3 is TGTGCCAGCAGCTTGTCTGAAAACACCATATATTTT. Translated: CASSLSENTIYF. Complete variable domain (other parts from reference TRBV5-6 and TRBJ1-3): DAGVTQSPTHLIKTRGQQVTLRCSPKSGHDTVSWYQQALGQGPQFIFQYYEEEERQRGNFPDRFSGHQFPNYSSELNVNALLLGDSALYLCASSLSENTIYFGEGSWLTVV.

V usage is TRBV10-3 and J usage is TRBJ1-4; 9 bases align to TRBD1. The CDR3 length is 15 residues. The V gene's germline CDR1 is ENHRY and CDR2 SYGVKD. V lost 7 bases, J lost 8 bases, and 11 bases stayed unmatched. CDR3 loop: CAINDGQGIGEKLFF. The CDR3, as DNA: TGTGCCATCAACGACGGACAGGGGATCGGGGAAAAACTGTTTTTT.

The chain links TRBV11-1 to TRBJ2-7, with 9 bases fitting TRBD1. The V segment lost 5 bases and the J segment 3 bases; nucleotides outside the gene matches: 5. Germline CDR1 reads SGHAT; CDR2 reads FQDESV (reference sequence). The CDR3 covers 14 residues. The CDR3 is CASSRGQGVYEQYF. The CDR3 DNA follows: TGTGCCAGCAGCCGGGGACAGGGAGTCTACGAGCAGTACTTC.

The chain employs TRBV18 and TRBJ1-5; TRBD1 matches at 9 bases. CDR1 KGHSH and CDR2 LQKENI come from the germline V gene. This CDR3 comprises 15 residues. Germline trimming cut 3 bases from V and 6 bases from J; bases unmatched to any gene: 6. Written as DNA, the CDR3 is TGTGCCAGCTCACCGGGGGACAGGGAGGCTCAGCCCCAGCATTTT. Translating gives CASSPGDREAQPQHF.

The chain employs TRBV11-3 and TRBJ2-3; 9 bases are shared with TRBD1. The germline V gene encodes CDR1 SGHNT and CDR2 YENEEA. Unmatched junction bases numbered 7, after V lost 5 bases and J lost 4 bases. The CDR3 sequence is 15 residues long. The CDR3 spells CASSRGQGISDTQYF. CDR3 bases: TGTGCCAGCAGCCGTGGACAGGGGATCTCAGATACGCAGTATTTT.

The chain has TRBV6-6 and TRBJ1-3; D gene ambiguous. V gave up 5 bases and J gave up 0 bases, with 8 bases separating them. Germline V lookup: CDR1 MNHNY, CDR2 SVGAGI (reference sequence). The CDR3 sequence is 14 residues long. CDR3 loop: CASSSGSSGNTIYF. The CDR3 nucleotides are TGTGCCAGCAGTAGTGGGTCCTCTGGAAACACCATATATTTT.

CDR3 bases: TGTGCCATCAGTGAGTCCCCCCGGGACACTGAAGCTTTCTTT. Translating gives CAISESPRDTEAFF. The rearrangement joins TRBV10-3 to TRBJ1-1, with D unclear. CDR3 length: 14 residues. Trimming pared 0 bases from V and 3 bases from J, leaving 8 bases between. The germline CDR1 and CDR2 sequences are ENHRY and SYGVKD.

The V and J genes are TRBV19 and TRBJ1-5, with D perhaps matching TRBD1 (5 bases). Germline CDR1 is LNHDA and CDR2 is SQIVND (reference sequence). CDR3 length: 13 residues. V gave up 9 bases and J gave up 5 bases, with 14 bases separating them. CDR3 sequence (DNA): TGTGCCAGCGTAACAGGAGGCCATCAGCCCCAGCATTTT. Translating it yields CASVTGGHQPQHF. The whole variable domain, filled in from reference TRBV19 and TRBJ1-5, reads DGGITQSPKYLFRKEGQNVTLSCEQNLNHDAMYWYRQDPGQGLRLIYYSQIVNDFQKGDIAEGYSVSREKKESFPLTVTSAQKNPTAFYLCASVTGGHQPQHFGDGTRLSIL.

This clone was seen only once. The chain recombines TRBV30 with TRBJ2-3, with no clear D. The germline V gene encodes CDR1 GTSNPN and CDR2 SVGIG (reference sequence). This CDR3 region has 11 residues. Trimming shortened V by 5 bases and J by 6 bases, and 9 bases separated the two germline ends. CDR3 residues: CAWGIGDTQYF. CDR3 coding DNA: TGTGCCTGGGGGATAGGGGATACGCAGTATTTT.